This T cell receptor beta chain was sequenced for a study of T cell responses to AZD1222 COVID-19 vaccine. This CDR3 has 15 amino acids. CDR1 and CDR2 (germline): MGHDK, SYGVNS. The V and J ends lost 2 bases and 3 bases, in that order; junction bases with no gene match: 2. This clone was seen a handful of times. Assay: immunoSEQ multiplex PCR; the TCRdb copy retains only in-frame clones and omits some. Of around 140,000 clones in the sample, over 80% are singletons; the top ten hold 3% to 4%. The clonotype originates from an adult who received the AZD1222 COVID-19 vaccine. The material sequenced was peripheral blood, taken 28 days after the second AZD1222 dose. This chain connects TRBV25-1 to TRBJ2-2; TRBD2 matches 8 bases. In DNA, the CDR3 is TGTGCCAGCAGTGAAGGGACTAGACACACCGGGGAGCTGTTTTTT. It is translated as CASSEGTRHTGELFF.